Each of the 27 T cell receptor beta chains below was sequenced from the same sample in a study of blood T cell repertoires in COVID-19. Produced via immunoSEQ multiplex PCR; TCRdb's table is partial and in-frame only. The repertoire holds around 100,000 clones, with approximately 88% as singletons. The sample was peripheral blood. The source of these receptors is a woman aged 55-70 years with acute or convalescent COVID-19.

The rearrangement uses TRBV6-1 and TRBJ1-2; TRBD1 might be the D (5 bases). With 1 base removed from V and 5 bases from J, the gap between germline ends came to 14 bases. Germline CDR1 and CDR2: MNHNS and SASEGT. The CDR3 has 15 residues. The CDR3 protein is CASSEVAGKGYGYTF. In DNA, the CDR3 is TGTGCCAGCAGTGAAGTGGCAGGGAAAGGGTATGGCTACACCTTC.

The chain carries TRBV3-1 (or the pseudogene TRBV3-2) and TRBJ2-2, with D perhaps TRBD2 (6 bases). Germline CDR1 is LGHDT and CDR2 is YNNKEL (reference sequence). V dropped 2 bases and J dropped 2 bases, with 12 bases sitting between them. CDR3 size: 16 residues. CDR3 nucleotides: TGTGCCAGCAGCCAATCTGGGACTCAAAACACCGGGGAGCTGTTTTTT. It yields the protein CASSQSGTQNTGELFF.

The chain carries TRBV19 and TRBJ2-1, with TRBD2 matching 14 bases. The CDR3 is made up of 18 amino acids. Germline values: CDR1 LNHDA, CDR2 SQIVND (reference sequence). With V trimmed by 3 bases and J by 9 bases, 13 bases remained unmatched. The CDR3 region has the DNA TGTGCCAGTAGTATTGGGACTAGCGGGAGAGTGGGTTGGGGTGAGCAGTTCTTC. Amino acids: CASSIGTSGRVGWGEQFF.

The CDR3 DNA follows: TGTGCCAGCAGCTTGGGCCACCTAGCGGGAAACTACGAGCAGTACTTC. Amino acids: CASSLGHLAGNYEQYF. The rearrangement uses TRBV7-2 and TRBJ2-7, with 9 bases that match TRBD2. CDR1 and CDR2 from the germline V gene are SGHTA and FQGNSA. Trimming took 3 bases from V and 3 from J; bases not matched to a gene: 9. This CDR3 is built from 16 residues.

The chain is built from TRBV10-3 and TRBJ2-5, with D uncertain. Deletions cut 2 bases from V and 5 bases from J, with 3 bases between. This CDR3 spans 11 amino acids. The V gene's germline CDR1 is ENHRY and CDR2 SYGVKD. The CDR3 nucleotides read TGTGCCATCAGTGAGGCGGAGACCCAGTACTTC. This gives the protein CAISEAETQYF.

The chain uses TRBV3-1 (or the pseudogene TRBV3-2) and TRBJ2-2, with D perhaps matching TRBD1 (6 bases). This CDR3 has 14 residues. V was trimmed by 4 bases and J by 1 base, leaving 7 bases between them. CDR1 and CDR2 from the germline V gene are LGHDT and YNNKEL (reference sequence). DNA of the CDR3: TGTGCCAGCAGCCCGACAGGGAACACCGGGGAGCTGTTTTTT. It is translated as CASSPTGNTGELFF.

The genes are TRBV19 and TRBJ2-2; perhaps TRBD2 as D (6 bases). CDR3 length: 12 amino acids. Looked up from germline, CDR1 is LNHDA and CDR2 is SQIVND (reference sequence). The germline V and J ends were trimmed by 10 bases and 8 bases, with 14 bases remaining between them. The CDR3 protein is CATRDSGGELFF. The CDR3, as DNA: TGTGCCACACGGGACTCTGGGGGGGAGCTGTTTTTT. The full variable domain, its missing parts supplied by reference TRBV19 and TRBJ2-2, is DGGITQSPKYLFRKEGQNVTLSCEQNLNHDAMYWYRQDPGQGLRLIYYSQIVNDFQKGDIAEGYSVSREKKESFPLTVTSAQKNPTAFYLCATRDSGGELFFGEGSRLTVL.

This rearrangement joins TRBV10-3 to TRBJ2-1; 14 bases line up with TRBD2. V gave up 5 bases and J gave up 8 bases; unmatched junction bases: 5. CDR3 length equals 15 residues. Germline V gene data show CDR1 as ENHRY and CDR2 as SYGVKD. Here the CDR3 reads CAISSGLAGEDEQFF. As DNA, the CDR3 is TGTGCCATCAGTTCGGGACTAGCGGGAGAGGATGAGCAGTTCTTC.

The chain combines TRBV7-6 with TRBJ2-2; 10 positions agree with TRBD2. The V gene's germline CDR1 is SGHVS and CDR2 FNYEAQ. The CDR3 loop spans 15 amino acids. V trimming: 5 bases; J trimming: 5 bases; junction bases outside the gene matches: 5. The CDR3 reads CASSLAAGGTGELFF. CDR3 sequence (DNA): TGTGCCAGCAGCCTCGCAGCGGGAGGGACCGGGGAGCTGTTTTTT.

The genes are TRBV12-5 and TRBJ2-7; D is undetermined. Trimming removed 5 bases at V and 1 base at J, with 6 bases between. CDR3 size: 12 residues. Germline V gene lookup returns CDR1 LGHNT and CDR2 FRNRAP. CDR3 DNA sequence: TGTGCTAGTGGTCTATCTTCCTACGAGCAGTACTTC. Its protein is CASGLSSYEQYF. The full variable domain, with the rest looked up from reference TRBV12-5 and TRBJ2-7, is DARVTQTPRHKVTEMGQEVTMRCQPILGHNTVFWYRQTMMQGLELLAYFRNRAPLDDSGMPKDRFSAEMPDATLATLKIQPSEPRDSAVYFCASGLSSYEQYFGPGTRLTVT.

The V call is TRBV15, the J call TRBJ1-1, with a possible D match to TRBD1 (6 bases). Germline V CDR1 and CDR2: LNHNV, YYDKDF (reference sequence). V lost 3 bases, J lost 5 bases, and 13 bases lay in between. The CDR3 is made up of 14 amino acids. The DNA of the CDR3 is TGTGCCACCAGCAGGCAGCAGGGGATGACTGAAGCTTTCTTT. This translates into CATSRQQGMTEAFF. The variable domain in full, completed from reference TRBV15 and TRBJ1-1, reads DAMVIQNPRYQVTQFGKPVTLSCSQTLNHNVMYWYQQKSSQAPKLLFHYYDKDFNNEADTPDNFQSRRPNTSFCFLDIRSPGLGDTAMYLCATSRQQGMTEAFFGQGTRLTVV.

This chain connects TRBV27 to TRBJ2-7, with 10 bases aligning to TRBD2. The CDR3 has 14 residues. Germline loops: CDR1 MNHEY, CDR2 SMNVEV (reference sequence). With V trimmed by 7 bases and J by 4 bases, 7 bases remained unmatched. The CDR3 DNA sequence: TGTGCCAGCAAACCGACTAGCGGGTCTTACGAGCAGTACTTC. This sequence encodes CASKPTSGSYEQYF.

This clone was found once. This chain uses TRBV5-4 with TRBJ2-5, with D maybe TRBD2 (6 bases). The V end lost 3 bases, the J end lost 1 base, and 10 bases lay between the germline ends. This CDR3 has 14 residues. Germline loops: CDR1 SGHNT, CDR2 YYREEE (reference sequence). The CDR3 is CASSSRDFQETQYF. The CDR3 nucleotides read TGTGCCAGCAGCTCCCGGGACTTCCAAGAGACCCAGTACTTC.

This clone was counted between two and nine times. The V gene is TRBV5-1, the J gene TRBJ1-2, with 8 bases aligning to TRBD1. This CDR3 comprises 16 residues. J lost 3 bases, V lost 0 bases, and 7 bases had no gene match. CDR1 and CDR2 (germline): SGHRS, YFSETQ. Written as DNA, the CDR3 is TGCGCCAGCAGCTTGGAAAGGACAGGGAGGGACTATGGCTACACCTTC. Translation: CASSLERTGRDYGYTF.

The chain combines TRBV12-3 or TRBV12-4 with TRBJ2-7; a weak D match, TRBD1 (6 bases). This CDR3 contains 13 residues. The V and J ends lost 1 base and 6 bases respectively, with 10 bases between them. The CDR3 protein is CASSLGRGSEQYV. In DNA form, the CDR3 reads TGTGCCAGCAGTTTAGGCAGGGGCAGCGAGCAGTACGTC.

This chain joins TRBV6-6 and TRBJ2-4; D is perhaps TRBD2 (6 bases). The CDR3 sequence is 16 residues long. Germline V gene lookup returns CDR1 MNHNY and CDR2 SVGAGI (reference sequence). The V end was cut by 8 bases, the J end by 1 base, with 18 bases between. CDR3 sequence: CASRGGGETAKNIQYF. For the CDR3, the DNA is TGTGCCAGCCGGGGAGGAGGGGAGACCGCCAAAAACATTCAGTACTTC.

The chain is built from TRBV3-1 (or the pseudogene TRBV3-2) and TRBJ1-3, with D possibly being TRBD1 (5 bases). From germline, CDR1 is LGHDT and CDR2 YNNKEL (reference sequence). V shed 0 bases and J shed 4 bases, with 13 bases lying between them. The CDR3 loop spans 16 amino acids. CDR3 DNA sequence: TGTGCCAGCAGCCAAGACAGGGCTGGGTTCGGAAACACCATATATTTT. This encodes CASSQDRAGFGNTIYF.

This clone has a single count. V and J are TRBV28 and TRBJ1-2; TRBD1 agrees at 7 bases. Germline loops: CDR1 MDHEN, CDR2 SYDVKM. Germline trimming cut 5 bases from V and 8 bases from J; bases unmatched to any gene: 11. The CDR3 runs 14 residues. CDR3 sequence (DNA): TGTGCCAGCAGTCTCCTGACAGGGATAGCGGGCTACACCTTC. Translated: CASSLLTGIAGYTF.

The J gene is TRBJ2-3, the V gene TRBV4-1, with TRBD2 identical over 14 bases. CDR1 MGHRA and CDR2 YSYEKL come from the germline V gene. J lost 4 bases, V lost 4 bases, and 10 bases had no gene match. The CDR3 sequence is 18 residues long. As DNA, the CDR3 is TGCGCCAGCAGCCCCCTGGGACTAGCGGGAGTGGCCCCAGATACGCAGTATTTT. This translates into CASSPLGLAGVAPDTQYF.

The chain employs TRBV6-5 and TRBJ1-6, with D unclear. Germline V gene lookup returns CDR1 MNHEY and CDR2 SVGAGI. This CDR3 spans 15 amino acids. V was clipped by 3 bases and J by 7 bases, with 13 bases between them. The DNA of the CDR3 is TGTGCCAGCAGTTATGCGGGAAGAAGGAATTCACCCCTCCACTTT. Translating it yields CASSYAGRRNSPLHF.

The rearrangement uses TRBV5-6 and TRBJ2-2, with 9 positions matching TRBD1. The V gene's germline CDR1 is SGHDT and CDR2 YYEEEE. The CDR3 is 16 residues long. J was trimmed by 5 bases and V by 7 bases; bases with no gene match: 12. The CDR3 protein is CASRIARTGETGELFF. CDR3 bases: TGTGCCAGCCGCATAGCGCGGACAGGGGAGACCGGGGAGCTGTTTTTT.

This chain uses TRBV6-5 with TRBJ2-3; 10 nucleotides align to TRBD2. Germline CDR1 is MNHEY and CDR2 is SVGAGI. CDR3 size: 14 residues. With 7 bases clipped from V and 5 bases from J, the junction kept 6 bases outside the gene matches. DNA of the CDR3: TGTGCCAGCACCCTAGCGGGGGCGAGAGATACGCAGTATTTT. As protein: CASTLAGARDTQYF.

This rearrangement joins TRBV7-9 to TRBJ2-3; 7 positions match TRBD1. The CDR3 covers 15 residues. Germline V gene sequence: CDR1 SEHNR, CDR2 FQNEAQ (reference sequence). The V segment lost 5 bases and the J segment 4 bases; nucleotides outside the gene matches: 9. CDR3 coding DNA: TGTGCCAGCAGCCGACCGAGGGGGCTGGCAGATACGCAGTATTTT. Amino acid sequence: CASSRPRGLADTQYF.

The chain joins TRBV6-2 or TRBV6-3 to TRBJ2-5, with 10 bases fitting TRBD2. Germline V lookup: CDR1 MNHEY, CDR2 SVGEGT. The CDR3 covers 20 residues. After removal of 3 bases from V and 2 bases from J, the junction contained 18 bases not matched to a gene. The CDR3 sequence is CASSYPTLASGRDLQETQYF. In DNA, the CDR3 is TGTGCCAGCAGTTATCCAACACTGGCTAGCGGGAGAGATCTACAAGAGACCCAGTACTTC.

CDR3: CASRTDRGLGNYGYTF. CDR3 bases: TGTGCCAGCAGGACCGACAGGGGGCTAGGGAACTATGGCTACACCTTC. The V and J genes are TRBV28 and TRBJ1-2, with 10 positions matching TRBD1. This CDR3 has 16 residues. Germline loops: CDR1 MDHEN, CDR2 SYDVKM. V was clipped by 6 bases and J by 2 bases; unmatched bases: 9.

The chain has TRBV12-3 or TRBV12-4 and TRBJ2-7, with a tentative D call TRBD1 (5 bases). Trimming shortened V by 4 bases and J by 3 bases, and 10 bases separated the two germline ends. The CDR3 has 13 amino acids. As DNA, the CDR3 is TGTGCCAGCAGTTATCAGGGTGTCTACGAGCAGTACTTC. This sequence encodes CASSYQGVYEQYF.

The rearrangement links TRBV7-3 to TRBJ2-3; 7 positions match TRBD2. Germline CDR1 is SGHTA and CDR2 is FQGTGA. V gave up 4 bases and J gave up 4 bases; unmatched junction bases: 5. This CDR3 region has 14 residues. CDR3 loop: CASSSGGRSDTQYF. The CDR3 DNA follows: TGTGCCAGCAGCTCGGGGGGAAGATCAGATACGCAGTATTTT.